This T cell receptor beta chain was identified during a study of cytomegalovirus exposure and HLA in healthy donors. Study conclusions and caveats: Investigators reported under 200 TCR beta chains as tied to cytomegalovirus. The likely origin of a cluster of highly shared sequence variants was a sequencing artifact.

About this clone: Antigen unknown.

The PCR had 60 Vbeta and 13 Jbeta primers. Measured with immunoSEQ multiplex PCR; TCRdb has only the in-frame clones, and not every one. The sample gives around 130,000 clones, 60% to 80% of which show up once; around 1.2% is in the top ten. The CDR3 extends over 13 amino acids. Trimming pared 4 bases from V and 5 bases from J, leaving 11 bases between. From germline, CDR1 is LGHNA and CDR2 YSLEER. Sample: PBMCs. V is TRBV4-3 and J is TRBJ1-2, with a tentative D call TRBD1 (5 bases). The receptor's source is a man aged 45-65 years in good health and CMV-seronegative. DNA of the CDR3: TGCGCCAGCAGCCCCCAGGGCGCATATGGCTACACCTTC. This translates into CASSPQGAYGYTF.